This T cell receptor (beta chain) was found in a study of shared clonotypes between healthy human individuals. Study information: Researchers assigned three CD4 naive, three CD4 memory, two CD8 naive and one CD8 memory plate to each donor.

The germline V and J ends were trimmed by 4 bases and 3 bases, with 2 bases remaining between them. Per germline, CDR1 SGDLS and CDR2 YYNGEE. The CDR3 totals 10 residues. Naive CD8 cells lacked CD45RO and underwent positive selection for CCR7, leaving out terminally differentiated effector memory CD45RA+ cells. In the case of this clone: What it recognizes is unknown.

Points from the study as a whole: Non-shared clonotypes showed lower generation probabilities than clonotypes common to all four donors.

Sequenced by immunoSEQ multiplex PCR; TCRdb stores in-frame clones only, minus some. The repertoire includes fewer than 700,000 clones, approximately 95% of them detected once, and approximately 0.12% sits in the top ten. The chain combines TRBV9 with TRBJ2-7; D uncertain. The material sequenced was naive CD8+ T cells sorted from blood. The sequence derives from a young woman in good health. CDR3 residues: CASSSYEQYF. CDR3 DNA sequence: TGTGCCAGCAGCAGCTACGAGCAGTACTTC.